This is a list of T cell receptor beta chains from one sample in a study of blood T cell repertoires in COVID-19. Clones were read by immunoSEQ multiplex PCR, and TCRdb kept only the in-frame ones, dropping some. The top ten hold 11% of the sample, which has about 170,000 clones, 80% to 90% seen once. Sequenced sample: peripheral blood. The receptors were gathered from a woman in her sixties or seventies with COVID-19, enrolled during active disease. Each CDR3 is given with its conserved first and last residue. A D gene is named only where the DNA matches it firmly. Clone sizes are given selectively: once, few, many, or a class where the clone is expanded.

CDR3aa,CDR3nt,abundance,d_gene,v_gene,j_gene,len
CASSRGARVASYNEQFF,TGTGCCAGCAGCCGGGGGGCTAGAGTTGCCTCCTACAATGAGCAGTTCTTC,.,.,TRBV7-8,TRBJ2-1,17
CASSYTRGVHSPLHF,TGTGCCAGCAGCTACACCCGGGGGGTACACTCACCCCTCCACTTT,.,.,TRBV7-9,TRBJ1-6,15
CASSLETGLNQPQHF,TGCGCCAGCAGCTTGGAGACAGGCTTGAATCAGCCCCAGCATTTT,.,.,TRBV5-1,TRBJ1-5,15
CASRDTGLAGGSPYEQYF,TGTGCCAGCAGAGATACGGGACTAGCGGGAGGGTCCCCCTACGAGCAGTACTTC,.,TRBD2,TRBV2,TRBJ2-7,18
CSVELGIAGGKAYEQYF,TGCAGCGTTGAATTGGGAATAGCGGGAGGGAAAGCCTACGAGCAGTACTTC,.,TRBD2,TRBV29-1,TRBJ2-7,17
CASSHGETEAFF,TGTGCCAGCAGCCACGGTGAAACTGAAGCTTTCTTT,.,.,TRBV3-1/TRBV3-2,TRBJ1-1,12
CASSQDSGVRQPQHF,TGCGCCAGCAGCCAAGATAGCGGGGTTAGGCAGCCCCAGCATTTT,few,.,TRBV4-3,TRBJ1-5,15
CASSHMQGAKPFF,TGTGCCAGCAGCCATATGCAGGGGGCAAAGCCTTTCTTT,.,TRBD1,TRBV14,TRBJ1-1,13
CASSQIAGSSYNEQFF,TGTGCCAGCAGCCAAATAGCGGGAAGCTCCTACAATGAGCAGTTCTTC,.,TRBD2,TRBV4-2,TRBJ2-1,16
CASSLGGLAVNEQFF,TGTGCCAGCAGCTTAGGGGGACTAGCAGTAAATGAGCAGTTCTTC,.,TRBD2,TRBV11-2,TRBJ2-1,15
CVSGYTDTQYF,TGTGTTAGCGGGTACACAGATACGCAGTATTTT,.,TRBD2,TRBV7-2,TRBJ2-3,11
CAISESTGASEQYF,TGTGCCATCAGTGAGTCAACAGGGGCGAGCGAGCAGTACTTC,.,TRBD1,TRBV10-3,TRBJ2-7,14
CASRGASTDTQYF,TGTGCCAGCAGGGGGGCTAGCACAGATACGCAGTATTTT,.,.,TRBV6-4,TRBJ2-3,13
CASSLFGGASGRRNIQYF,TGTGCCAGCAGCTTATTCGGAGGGGCTAGCGGGAGAAGAAACATTCAGTACTTC,.,TRBD2,TRBV7-3,TRBJ2-4,18
CASSAGTSGKLAGTQYF,TGTGCCAGCAGCGCCGGGACTAGCGGGAAACTGGCTGGGACCCAGTACTTC,.,TRBD2,TRBV11-2,TRBJ2-5,17
CASSRSGNWYNEQFF,TGTGCCAGCAGCCGTAGCGGGAATTGGTACAATGAGCAGTTCTTC,.,TRBD2,TRBV28,TRBJ2-1,15
CASSLRTGRETQYF,TGTGCCAGCAGCCTCCGGACAGGGAGGGAGACCCAGTACTTC,.,TRBD1,TRBV9,TRBJ2-5,14
CASSSSGSAWEQYF,TGTGCCAGCAGCTCTAGCGGGAGTGCATGGGAGCAGTACTTC,.,TRBD2,TRBV7-9,TRBJ2-7,14
CASSPLDSTNEKLFF,TGTGCCAGCAGCCCGTTGGACTCAACTAATGAAAAACTGTTTTTT,few,.,TRBV5-6,TRBJ1-4,15
CASSAISRVTEAFF,TGTGCCAGCAGTGCCATCAGTCGGGTTACTGAAGCTTTCTTT,.,.,TRBV6-2/TRBV6-3,TRBJ1-1,14
CATLGTANSPLHF,TGTGCCACCCTAGGGACAGCCAATTCACCCCTCCACTTT,.,TRBD1,TRBV10-3,TRBJ1-6,13
CASSVGTSGTYEQYF,TGCGCCAGCAGCGTCGGGACTAGCGGGACCTACGAGCAGTACTTC,.,TRBD2,TRBV5-1,TRBJ2-7,15
CASSQARTGLAGNTIYF,TGTGCCAGCAGCCAAGCGAGGACAGGGCTGGCTGGAAACACCATATATTTT,.,TRBD1,TRBV3-1/TRBV3-2,TRBJ1-3,17
CASSQQGAGVEAFF,TGTGCCAGCTCACAACAGGGGGCAGGGGTTGAAGCTTTCTTT,few,TRBD1,TRBV18,TRBJ1-1,14
CASSLEGPRSSTEAFF,TGTGCCAGCAGCTTGGAGGGGCCCCGGTCAAGCACTGAAGCTTTCTTT,.,.,TRBV5-4,TRBJ1-1,16
CASMGGLAKNIQYF,TGTGCCAGCATGGGGGGACTAGCCAAAAACATTCAGTACTTC,.,.,TRBV2,TRBJ2-4,14
CSARDNYEQYF,TGCAGTGCTAGGGACAACTACGAGCAGTACTTC,.,.,TRBV20-1,TRBJ2-7,11
CASSEMGGTGGQPQHF,TGTGCCAGCAGTGAGATGGGGGGTACCGGGGGTCAGCCCCAGCATTTT,.,.,TRBV25-1,TRBJ1-5,16
CASSLSNYEQYF,TGTGCCAGCAGCTTAAGCAACTACGAGCAGTACTTC,.,.,TRBV7-9,TRBJ2-7,12
CASSLAGQPYNEQFF,TGTGCCAGCAGCTTAGCGGGACAACCCTACAATGAGCAGTTCTTC,few,.,TRBV7-2,TRBJ2-1,15
CAWRKQGAGEKLFF,TGTGCCTGGAGAAAGCAGGGGGCAGGAGAAAAACTGTTTTTT,.,TRBD1,TRBV30,TRBJ1-4,14
CASSRQGMRETQYF,TGTGCCAGCAGTAGACAGGGTATGAGGGAGACCCAGTACTTC,.,TRBD1,TRBV2,TRBJ2-5,14
CAWSADRGGYGYTF,TGTGCCTGGAGCGCCGACAGGGGAGGCTATGGCTACACCTTC,.,TRBD1,TRBV30,TRBJ1-2,14
CASRPDSDYYGYTF,TGTGCCAGCCGCCCGGACAGCGACTACTATGGCTACACCTTC,.,.,TRBV2,TRBJ1-2,14
CASSQGGTGDQPQHF,TGCGCCAGCAGCCAAGGGGGGACAGGGGATCAGCCCCAGCATTTT,.,TRBD1,TRBV4-1,TRBJ1-5,15
CASSRGQGSEKLFF,TGTGCCAGCAGCCGGGGACAGGGAAGTGAAAAACTGTTTTTT,once,TRBD1,TRBV5-4,TRBJ1-4,14
CAIRGQGATGNTIYF,TGTGCCATCCGGGGACAGGGGGCTACTGGAAACACCATATATTTT,.,TRBD1,TRBV10-3,TRBJ1-3,15
CASSPGQSSYEQYF,TGCGCCAGCAGCCCGGGACAGAGCTCCTACGAGCAGTACTTC,.,TRBD1,TRBV4-1,TRBJ2-7,14
CASKTSGTIRYEQYF,TGTGCCAGCAAGACTAGCGGGACGATCCGCTACGAGCAGTACTTC,.,TRBD2,TRBV6-5,TRBJ2-7,15
CASSKPGTGSTGELFF,TGTGCCAGCAGCAAGCCCGGGACAGGCAGCACCGGGGAGCTGTTTTTT,.,TRBD1,TRBV5-4,TRBJ2-2,16
CASSFGQEAFF,TGTGCCAGCAGCTTCGGACAGGAAGCTTTCTTT,.,.,TRBV11-3,TRBJ1-1,11
CASLIRQGRNEKLFF,TGTGCCAGCTTGATTCGACAGGGAAGAAATGAAAAACTGTTTTTT,.,TRBD1,TRBV28,TRBJ1-4,15
CASSVGGGSEQFF,TGTGCCAGCAGCGTAGGAGGTGGGAGTGAGCAGTTCTTC,few,.,TRBV9,TRBJ2-1,13
CASSPEGENLHF,TGCGCCAGCAGCCCCGAGGGGGAGAATCTCCACTTT,.,.,TRBV5-1,TRBJ1-6,12
CASSLPGGASTDTQYF,TGTGCCAGCAGCCTCCCGGGGGGGGCTAGCACAGATACGCAGTATTTT,.,TRBD2,TRBV3-1/TRBV3-2,TRBJ2-3,16
CASSRQGGNTIYF,TGTGCCAGCAGCCGACAGGGGGGAAACACCATATATTTT,.,TRBD1,TRBV12-3/TRBV12-4,TRBJ1-3,13
CAWSLGTGFQPQHF,TGTGCCTGGAGTTTAGGGACAGGATTTCAGCCCCAGCATTTT,.,TRBD1,TRBV30,TRBJ1-5,14
CASGSDSPNQPQHF,TGTGCTAGTGGCTCGGACAGCCCCAATCAGCCCCAGCATTTT,once,.,TRBV12-5,TRBJ1-5,14
CASSLQGDRGNSPLHF,TGTGCCAGCAGCTTACAAGGGGACAGGGGCAATTCACCCCTCCACTTT,.,TRBD1,TRBV6-6,TRBJ1-6,16
CASSLEFFRTGSNQPQHF,TGTGCCAGCAGCCTCGAGTTTTTCCGGACAGGTAGCAATCAGCCCCAGCATTTT,.,TRBD1,TRBV7-8,TRBJ1-5,18
CASSPTGQGNGYTF,TGTGCCAGCAGCCCGACGGGACAGGGCAACGGCTACACCTTC,.,TRBD1,TRBV7-2,TRBJ1-2,14